One and the same sample provided the 8 T cell receptor beta chains below, sequenced in a study of T cells in Graves' hyperthyroidism and ophthalmopathy. Amplified TCR beta CDR3 regions came from RNA transcripts. The HTBI primer set served for first-round RT-PCR of the TCR CDR3. TCRdb re-called the multiplex PCR reads with MiXCR, one entry per CDR3 protein. This table has roughly 170,000 distinct CDR3 sequences, about 9% appearing once. The sequenced material came from blood. These receptors came from a woman aged 18 to 35 with Graves' hyperthyroidism that later progressed to Graves' ophthalmopathy.

This clonotype appeared many times. This chain links TRBV7-2 with TRBJ1-2; perhaps TRBD1 as D (5 bases). The ends were cut back, 1 base at V and 6 bases at J, with 9 bases in the middle. This CDR3 is 13 amino acids long. The germline gives CDR1 SGHTA, CDR2 FQGNSA. CDR3 region: CASSLVSRDGYTF. CDR3 nucleotide sequence: TGTGCCAGCAGCTTAGTAAGCAGGGATGGCTACACCTTC.

The rearrangement uses TRBV20-1 and TRBJ2-7; TRBD2 aligns across 11 bases. Trimming at V came to 0 bases and at J to 2 bases, leaving 6 bases not matched to a gene. CDR1 and CDR2 from the germline V gene are DFQATT and SNEGSKA (reference sequence). The CDR3 sequence is 16 residues long. The CDR3: CSARDTSGSKTYEQYF. In DNA, the CDR3 is TGCAGTGCTAGAGACACTAGCGGGAGTAAGACCTACGAGCAGTACTTC.

In this sample, this clonotype turned up many times. The chain joins TRBV5-1 to TRBJ2-1; 12 bases align to TRBD2. V was pared by 1 base and J by 9 bases, with 8 bases of the junction left unmatched. CDR3 size: 16 residues. Looked up from germline, CDR1 is SGHRS and CDR2 is YFSETQ. CDR3 DNA sequence: TGCGCCAGCAGCTTGACGACTAGCGGGAGTTTTGGTGAGCAGTTCTTC. It codes for CASSLTTSGSFGEQFF.

This clonotype came up a few times. The chain carries TRBV6-2 or TRBV6-3 and TRBJ2-3; D is ambiguous. The CDR3 spans 13 residues. The ends were cut back, 8 bases at V and 4 bases at J, with 13 bases in the middle. The germline V gene encodes CDR1 MNHEY and CDR2 SVGEGT. The CDR3 DNA is TGTGCCAGCGCCGCCGGCCCCCCAGATACGCAGTATTTT. Amino acids: CASAAGPPDTQYF.

This clonotype was seen only a few times. The rearrangement links TRBV3-1 to TRBJ2-5, with D possibly matching TRBD2 (6 bases). The CDR3 has 15 residues. V was trimmed by 4 bases and J by 2 bases, leaving 14 bases between them. The germline gives CDR1 LGHDT, CDR2 YNNKEL (reference sequence). CDR3 bases: TGTGCCAGCAGCCTGGGACTCCGGGAACAAGAGACCCAGTACTTC. Amino acids: CASSLGLREQETQYF.

The chain links TRBV3-1 to TRBJ1-3, with TRBD1 identical over 8 bases. This CDR3 has 15 residues. V lost 2 bases, J lost 1 base, and 1 base stayed unmatched. The V gene's germline CDR1 is LGHDT and CDR2 YNNKEL (reference sequence). DNA for the CDR3: TGTGCCAGCAGCCAAACAGGGGGTTCTGGAAACACCATATATTTT. Protein product: CASSQTGGSGNTIYF.

In its sample, this clonotype was seen many times. The rearrangement uses TRBV9 and TRBJ1-1; D is unclear. V was cut by 0 bases and J by 3 bases, with 12 bases left in between. The CDR3 loop spans 15 amino acids. Germline assignment: CDR1 SGDLS and CDR2 YYNGEE. CDR3 protein: CASSVVSGSDTEAFF. DNA of the CDR3: TGTGCCAGCAGCGTAGTATCGGGGTCGGACACTGAAGCTTTCTTT.

To note about this clonotype: This sequence may be a read error, since a much larger clone differs from it by one base. CDR3 DNA: TGTGCCAGCAGCCCCAGGCAGCCCCGTGACGAGCAGCACTTC. Translated, it gives CASSPRQPRDEQHF. The V and J genes are TRBV13 and TRBJ2-7, with no clear D. Germline V gene sequence: CDR1 PRHDT, CDR2 FYEKMQ (reference sequence). The CDR3 sequence is 14 residues long. The whole variable domain, remainder taken from reference TRBV13 and TRBJ2-7, is AAGVIQSPRHLIKEKRETATLKCYPIPRHDTVYWYQQGPGQDPQFLISFYEKMQSDKGSIPDRFSAQQFSDYHSELNMSSLELGDSALYFCASSPRQPRDEQHFGPGTRLTVT.